This entry lists 5 T cell receptor beta chains sequenced from one sample in a study of T cells in Graves' hyperthyroidism and ophthalmopathy. Amplification of TCR beta CDR3 regions was performed using RNA transcripts as template. The study used the HTBI primer set for a first-round RT-PCR of the TCR CDR3. TCRdb independently ran MiXCR on the multiplex PCR reads; one entry per CDR3 protein. The table includes about 690,000 distinct CDR3 sequences, roughly 17% detected once. The specimen sequenced was blood. The receptors derive from a man aged 45-60 years with Graves' hyperthyroidism.

The V gene is TRBV7-9, the J gene TRBJ2-1; TRBD2 matches 13 bases. The CDR3 has 15 residues. The junction had 3 bases not matched to a gene; V was cut back by 1 base and J by 9 bases. The germline gives CDR1 SEHNR, CDR2 FQNEAQ (reference sequence). CDR3 loop: CASSLGGLAGIEQFF. The CDR3 DNA reads as TGTGCCAGCAGCTTAGGGGGACTAGCGGGAATTGAGCAGTTCTTC.

Ten or more counts support this clonotype. Written as DNA, the CDR3 is TGTGCCAGCAGCCAAGCGGGGCTCACCTACGAGCAGTACTTC. It encodes CASSQAGLTYEQYF. J is TRBJ2-7 and V is TRBV2, with 7 nucleotides matching TRBD2. The germline V gene encodes CDR1 SNHLY and CDR2 FYNNEI. The CDR3 runs to 14 residues. The J segment lost 2 bases and the V segment lost 6 bases, leaving 7 bases of the junction unmatched.

This clonotype was picked up many times. The chain joins TRBV29-1 to TRBJ1-1; D unresolved. Germline V lookup: CDR1 SQVTM, CDR2 ANQGSEA. This CDR3 contains 11 residues. V gave up 8 bases and J gave up 10 bases, with 17 bases separating them. The CDR3 region has the DNA TGCAGCTTAGGGAGGGAGGCGGGAGCTTTCTTT. Encoded protein: CSLGREAGAFF.

This clonotype was seen at least ten times. The chain combines TRBV5-1 with TRBJ1-2, with TRBD1 identical over 7 bases. CDR3 size: 15 residues. Germline CDR1 and CDR2: SGHRS and YFSETQ. With V trimmed by 3 bases and J by 4 bases, 9 bases remained unmatched. The CDR3 loop reads CASSSKDRRAYGYTF. In DNA form, the CDR3 reads TGCGCCAGCAGCTCAAAGGACAGGAGGGCCTATGGCTACACCTTC.

This clonotype came up a few times. The chain is built from TRBV28 and TRBJ1-2, with 7 nucleotides matching TRBD1. V gave up 3 bases and J gave up 8 bases; unmatched junction bases: 12. Germline loops: CDR1 MDHEN, CDR2 SYDVKM. The CDR3 loop spans 15 amino acids. As DNA, the CDR3 is TGTGCCAGCAGTTTCAACGAGGGGGCTTCTGGAGGCTACACCTTC. It specifies CASSFNEGASGGYTF.